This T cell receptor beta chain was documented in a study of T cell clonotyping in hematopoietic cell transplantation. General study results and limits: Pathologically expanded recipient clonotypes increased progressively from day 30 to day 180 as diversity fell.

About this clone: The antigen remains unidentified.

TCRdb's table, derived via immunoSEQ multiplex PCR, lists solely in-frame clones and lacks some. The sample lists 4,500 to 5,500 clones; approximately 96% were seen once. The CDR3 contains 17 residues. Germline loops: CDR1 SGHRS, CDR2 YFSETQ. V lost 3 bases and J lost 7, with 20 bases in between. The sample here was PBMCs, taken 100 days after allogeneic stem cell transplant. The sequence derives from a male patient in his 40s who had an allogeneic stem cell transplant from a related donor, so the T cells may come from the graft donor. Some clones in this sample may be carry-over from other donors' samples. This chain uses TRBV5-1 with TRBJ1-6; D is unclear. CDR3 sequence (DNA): TGCGCCAGCAGCTCAATACCGGGCAGCTACGGAAATTCACCCCTCCACTTT. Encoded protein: CASSSIPGSYGNSPLHF.